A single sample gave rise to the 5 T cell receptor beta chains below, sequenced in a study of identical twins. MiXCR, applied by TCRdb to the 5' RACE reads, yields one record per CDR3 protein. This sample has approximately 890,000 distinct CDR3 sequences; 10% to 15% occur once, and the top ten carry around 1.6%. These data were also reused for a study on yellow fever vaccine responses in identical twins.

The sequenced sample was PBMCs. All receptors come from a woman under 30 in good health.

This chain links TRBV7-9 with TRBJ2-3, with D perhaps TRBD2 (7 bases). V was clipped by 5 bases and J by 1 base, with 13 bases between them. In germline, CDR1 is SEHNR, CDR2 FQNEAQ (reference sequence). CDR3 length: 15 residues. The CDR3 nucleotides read TGTGCCAGCAGCGACAGGCTAGCGGGCACAGATACGCAGTATTTT. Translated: CASSDRLAGTDTQYF.

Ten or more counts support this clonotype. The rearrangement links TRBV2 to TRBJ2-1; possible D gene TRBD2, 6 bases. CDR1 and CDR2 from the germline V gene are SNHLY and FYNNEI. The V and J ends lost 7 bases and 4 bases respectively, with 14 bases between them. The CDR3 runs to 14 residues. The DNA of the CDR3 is TGTGCCAGCAAACTAACGGGGGTTTACAATGAGCAGTTCTTC. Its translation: CASKLTGVYNEQFF.

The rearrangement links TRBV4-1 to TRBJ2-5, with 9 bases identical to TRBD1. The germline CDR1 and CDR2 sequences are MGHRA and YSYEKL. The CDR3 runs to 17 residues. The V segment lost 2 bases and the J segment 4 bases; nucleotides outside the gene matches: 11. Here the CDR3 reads CASSQFYRGQTRETQYF. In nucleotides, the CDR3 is TGCGCCAGCAGCCAATTTTACAGGGGGCAGACGAGAGAGACCCAGTACTTC.

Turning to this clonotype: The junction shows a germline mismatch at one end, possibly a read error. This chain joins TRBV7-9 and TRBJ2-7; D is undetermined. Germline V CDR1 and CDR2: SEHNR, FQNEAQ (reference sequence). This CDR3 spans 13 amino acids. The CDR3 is CASSLERAYEQHF. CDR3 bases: TGTGCCAGCAGCTTAGAGAGAGCCTACGAGCAGCACTTC.

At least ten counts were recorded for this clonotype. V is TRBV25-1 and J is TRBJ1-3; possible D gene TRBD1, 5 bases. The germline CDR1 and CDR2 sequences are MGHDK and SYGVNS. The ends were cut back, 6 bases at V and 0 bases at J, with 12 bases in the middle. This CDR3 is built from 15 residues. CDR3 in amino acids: CASSIDSYSGNTIYF. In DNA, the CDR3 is TGTGCCAGCAGCATAGACAGCTACTCTGGAAACACCATATATTTT.